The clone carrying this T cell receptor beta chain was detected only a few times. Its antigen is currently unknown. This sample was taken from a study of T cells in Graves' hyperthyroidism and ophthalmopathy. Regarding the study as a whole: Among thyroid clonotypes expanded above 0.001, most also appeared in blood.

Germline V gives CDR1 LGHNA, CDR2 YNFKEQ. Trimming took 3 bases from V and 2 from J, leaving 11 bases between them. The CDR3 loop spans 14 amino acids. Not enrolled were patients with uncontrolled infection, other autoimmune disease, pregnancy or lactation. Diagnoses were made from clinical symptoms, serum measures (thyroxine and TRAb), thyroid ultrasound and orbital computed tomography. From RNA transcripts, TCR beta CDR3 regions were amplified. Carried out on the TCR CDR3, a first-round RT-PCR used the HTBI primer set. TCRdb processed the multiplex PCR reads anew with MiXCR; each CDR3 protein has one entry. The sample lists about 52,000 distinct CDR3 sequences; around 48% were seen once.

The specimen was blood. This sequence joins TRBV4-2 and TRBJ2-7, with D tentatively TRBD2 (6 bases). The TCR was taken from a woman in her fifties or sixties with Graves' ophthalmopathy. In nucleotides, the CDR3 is TGTGCCAGCAGCCAGAGGGAGGCCGCCTACGAGCAGTACTTC. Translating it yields CASSQREAAYEQYF.